This T cell receptor beta chain was observed in a study of cytomegalovirus exposure and HLA in healthy donors. Looking at the study overall: Most genotyped donors, 75% to 85% of more than 300, had Caucasian-associated genetic ancestry. General study points: There were reportedly fewer N-insertions in an Asian-associated ancestry cluster than the approximately 700-donor mean, in a later analysis. Being productive about 87% or about 30% of the time was typical of most TCR beta V segments in an earlier analysis.

Researchers ran the PCR with 60 Vbeta and 13 Jbeta primers. In the original analysis: Later reanalysis found 75 million to 100 million unique TCR beta chains, approximately 11 million of them shared. Sequenced by immunoSEQ multiplex PCR; TCRdb stores in-frame clones only, minus some. D and trimming were read from the DNA, whereas the V and J calls and clone size are those reported in that table. The sample has approximately 130,000 clones; about four fifths are singletons. A single count supports this clone. The antigen is not known. Germline values: CDR1 MNHEY, CDR2 SMNVEV (reference sequence). The CDR3 spans 15 residues. J gave up 5 bases and V 6 bases, and 11 bases lay outside the gene matches.

The receptor's source is a woman aged 40-49 years in good health and CMV-seronegative. The V and J genes are TRBV27 and TRBJ2-3, with 7 nucleotides matching TRBD2. Sequencing used PBMCs. In nucleotides, the CDR3 is TGTGCCAGCAGGCGTATCTATGGGGGGGAAGATACGCAGTATTTT. This encodes CASRRIYGGEDTQYF.